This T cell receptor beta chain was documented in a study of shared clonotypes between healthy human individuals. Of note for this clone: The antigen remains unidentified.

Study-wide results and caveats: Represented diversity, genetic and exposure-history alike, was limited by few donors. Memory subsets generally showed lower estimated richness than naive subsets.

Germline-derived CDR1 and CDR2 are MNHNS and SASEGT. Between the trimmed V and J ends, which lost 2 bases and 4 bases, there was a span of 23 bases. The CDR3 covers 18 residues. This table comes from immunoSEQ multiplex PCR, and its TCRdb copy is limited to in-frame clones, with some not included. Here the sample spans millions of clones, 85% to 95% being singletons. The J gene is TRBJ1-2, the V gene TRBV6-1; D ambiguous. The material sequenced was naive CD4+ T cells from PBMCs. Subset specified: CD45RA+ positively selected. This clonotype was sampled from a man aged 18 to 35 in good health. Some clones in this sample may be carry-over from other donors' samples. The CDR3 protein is CASSETRRRRAGGYGYTF. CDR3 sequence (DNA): TGTGCCAGCAGTGAAACCCGGAGGAGGAGGGCAGGAGGCTATGGCTACACCTTC.